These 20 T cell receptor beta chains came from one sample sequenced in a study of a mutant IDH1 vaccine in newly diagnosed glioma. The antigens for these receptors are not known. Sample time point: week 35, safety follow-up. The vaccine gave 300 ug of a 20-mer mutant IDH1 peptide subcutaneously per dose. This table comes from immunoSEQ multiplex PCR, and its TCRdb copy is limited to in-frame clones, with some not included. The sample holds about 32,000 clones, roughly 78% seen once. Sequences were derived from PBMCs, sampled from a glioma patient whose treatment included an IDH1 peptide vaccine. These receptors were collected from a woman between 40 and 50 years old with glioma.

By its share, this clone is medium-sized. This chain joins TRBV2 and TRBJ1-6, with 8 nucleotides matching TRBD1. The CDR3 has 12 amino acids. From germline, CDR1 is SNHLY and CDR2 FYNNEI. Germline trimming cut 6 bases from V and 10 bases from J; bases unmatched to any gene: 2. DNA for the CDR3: TGTGCCAGCAGGGGGACAGGATCACCCCTCCACTTT. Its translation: CASRGTGSPLHF.

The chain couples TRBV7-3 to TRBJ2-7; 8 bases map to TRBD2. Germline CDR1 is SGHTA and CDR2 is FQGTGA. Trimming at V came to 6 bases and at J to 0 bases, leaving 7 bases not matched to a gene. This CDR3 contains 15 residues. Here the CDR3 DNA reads TGTGCCAGCAGTCCCAGCGGGGGAACCTCCTACGAGCAGTACTTC. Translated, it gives CASSPSGGTSYEQYF.

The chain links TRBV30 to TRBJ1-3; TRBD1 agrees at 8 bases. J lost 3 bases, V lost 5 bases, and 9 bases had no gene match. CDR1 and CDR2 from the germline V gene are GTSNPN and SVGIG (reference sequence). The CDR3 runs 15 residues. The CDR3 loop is CAWDAQGEHGNTIYF. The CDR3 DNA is TGTGCCTGGGATGCACAGGGGGAACATGGAAACACCATATATTTT.

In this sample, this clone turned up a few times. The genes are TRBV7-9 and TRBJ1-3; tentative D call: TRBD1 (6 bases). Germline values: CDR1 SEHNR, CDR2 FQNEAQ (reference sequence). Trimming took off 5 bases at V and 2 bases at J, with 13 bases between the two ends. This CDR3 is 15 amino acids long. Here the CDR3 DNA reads TGTGCCAGCAGCCCCCTCACAGGGACTGGAAACACCATATATTTT. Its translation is CASSPLTGTGNTIYF. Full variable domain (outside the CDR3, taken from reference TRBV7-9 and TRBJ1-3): DTGVSQNPRHKITKRGQNVTFRCDPISEHNRLYWYRQTLGQGPEFLTYFQNEAQLEKSRLLSDRFSAERPKGSFSTLEIQRTEQGDSAMYLCASSPLTGTGNTIYFGEGSWLTVV.

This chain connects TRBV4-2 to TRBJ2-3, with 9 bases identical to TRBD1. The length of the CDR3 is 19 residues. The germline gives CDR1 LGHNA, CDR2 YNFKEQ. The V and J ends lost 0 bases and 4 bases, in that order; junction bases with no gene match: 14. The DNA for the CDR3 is TGTGCCAGCAGCCAAGATAGTATGCAGGGACAGGGCTCGTCAGATACGCAGTATTTT. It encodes CASSQDSMQGQGSSDTQYF.

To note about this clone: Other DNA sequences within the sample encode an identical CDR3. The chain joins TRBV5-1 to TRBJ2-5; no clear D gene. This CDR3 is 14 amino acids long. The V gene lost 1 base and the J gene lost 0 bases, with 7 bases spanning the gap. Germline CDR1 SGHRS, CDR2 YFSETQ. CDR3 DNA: TGCGCCAGCAGCTTGATAGGAGACCAAGAGACCCAGTACTTC. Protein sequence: CASSLIGDQETQYF.

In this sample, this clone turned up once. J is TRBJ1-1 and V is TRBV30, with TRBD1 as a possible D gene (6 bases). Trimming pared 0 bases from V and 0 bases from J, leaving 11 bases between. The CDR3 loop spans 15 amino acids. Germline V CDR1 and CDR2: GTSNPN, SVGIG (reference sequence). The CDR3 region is CAWSVVGALNTEAFF. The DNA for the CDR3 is TGTGCCTGGAGTGTTGTGGGGGCATTGAACACTGAAGCTTTCTTT.

The CDR3 here is CAWSEPLDRVRDEQYF. The CDR3 nucleotides are TGTGCCTGGAGCGAACCCCTGGACAGGGTTCGCGACGAGCAGTACTTC. The chain combines TRBV30 with TRBJ2-5; 8 nucleotides agree with TRBD1. The J call may be wrong; the DNA end is better matched by TRBJ2-7. The CDR3 contains 16 residues. Per the germline V gene, CDR1 is GTSNPN and CDR2 is SVGIG (reference sequence).

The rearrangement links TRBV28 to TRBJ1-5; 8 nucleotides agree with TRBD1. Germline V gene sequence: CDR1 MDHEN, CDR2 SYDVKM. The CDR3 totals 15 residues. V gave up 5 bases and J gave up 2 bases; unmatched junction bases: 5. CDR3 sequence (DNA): TGTGCCAGCAGTCAGGGGGCCGGGGGCAATCAGCCCCAGCATTTT. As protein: CASSQGAGGNQPQHF.

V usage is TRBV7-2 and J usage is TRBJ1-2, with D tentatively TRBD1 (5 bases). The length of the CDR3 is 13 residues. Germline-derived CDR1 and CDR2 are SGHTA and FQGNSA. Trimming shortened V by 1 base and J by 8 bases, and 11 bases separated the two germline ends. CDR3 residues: CASSLVREEGYTF. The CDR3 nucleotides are TGTGCCAGCAGCTTAGTCAGGGAAGAAGGCTACACCTTC.

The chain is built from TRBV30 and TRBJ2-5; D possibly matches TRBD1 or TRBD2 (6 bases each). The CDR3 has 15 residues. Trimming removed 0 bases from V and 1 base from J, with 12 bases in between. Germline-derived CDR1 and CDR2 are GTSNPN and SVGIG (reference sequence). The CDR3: CAWSVPGGLQETQYF. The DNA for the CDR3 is TGTGCCTGGAGTGTACCCGGGGGCCTCCAAGAGACCCAGTACTTC.

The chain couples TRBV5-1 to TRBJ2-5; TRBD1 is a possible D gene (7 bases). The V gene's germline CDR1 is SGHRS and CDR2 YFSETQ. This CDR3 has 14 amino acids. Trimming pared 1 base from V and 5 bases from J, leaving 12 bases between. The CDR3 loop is CASSLTGAGETQYF. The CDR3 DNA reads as TGCGCCAGCAGCTTGACAGGGGCGGGGGAGACCCAGTACTTC.

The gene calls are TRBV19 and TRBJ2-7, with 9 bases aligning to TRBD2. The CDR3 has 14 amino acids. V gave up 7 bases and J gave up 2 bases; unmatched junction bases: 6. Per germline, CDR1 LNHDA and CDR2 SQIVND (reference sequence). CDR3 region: CASKAGGEPYEQYF. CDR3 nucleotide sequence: TGTGCCAGTAAGGCGGGGGGGGAGCCCTACGAGCAGTACTTC.

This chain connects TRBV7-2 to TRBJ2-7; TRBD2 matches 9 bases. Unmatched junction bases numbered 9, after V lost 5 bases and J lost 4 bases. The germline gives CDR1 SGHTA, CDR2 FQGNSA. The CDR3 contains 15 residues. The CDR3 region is CASSPVAGAAYEQYF. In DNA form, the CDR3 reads TGTGCCAGCAGCCCCGTAGCGGGGGCCGCTTACGAGCAGTACTTC. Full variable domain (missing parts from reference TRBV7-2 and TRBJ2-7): GAGVSQSPSNKVTEKGKDVELRCDPISGHTALYWYRQSLGQGLEFLIYFQGNSAPDKSGLPSDRFSAERTGGSVSTLTIQRTQQEDSAVYLCASSPVAGAAYEQYFGPGTRLTVT.

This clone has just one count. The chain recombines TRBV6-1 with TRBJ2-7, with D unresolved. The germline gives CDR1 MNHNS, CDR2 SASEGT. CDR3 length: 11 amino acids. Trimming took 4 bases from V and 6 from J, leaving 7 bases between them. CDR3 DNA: TGTGCCAGCAGTGTTCGTTCCGAGCAGTACTTC. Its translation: CASSVRSEQYF.

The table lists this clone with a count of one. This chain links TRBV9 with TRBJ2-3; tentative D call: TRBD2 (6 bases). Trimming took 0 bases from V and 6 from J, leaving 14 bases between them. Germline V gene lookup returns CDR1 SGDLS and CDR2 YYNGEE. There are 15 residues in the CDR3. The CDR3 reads CASSVDGGSADTQYF. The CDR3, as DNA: TGTGCCAGCAGCGTAGATGGAGGGAGCGCTGATACGCAGTATTTT.

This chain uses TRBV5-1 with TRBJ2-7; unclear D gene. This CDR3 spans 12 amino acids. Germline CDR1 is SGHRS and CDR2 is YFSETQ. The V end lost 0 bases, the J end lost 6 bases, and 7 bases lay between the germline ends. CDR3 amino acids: CASSLGHSEQYF. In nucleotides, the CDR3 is TGCGCCAGCAGCTTGGGCCACAGCGAGCAGTACTTC. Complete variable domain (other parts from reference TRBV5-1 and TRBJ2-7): KAGVTQTPRYLIKTRGQQVTLSCSPISGHRSVSWYQQTPGQGLQFLFEYFSETQRNKGNFPGRFSGRQFSNSRSEMNVSTLELGDSALYLCASSLGHSEQYFGPGTRLTVT.

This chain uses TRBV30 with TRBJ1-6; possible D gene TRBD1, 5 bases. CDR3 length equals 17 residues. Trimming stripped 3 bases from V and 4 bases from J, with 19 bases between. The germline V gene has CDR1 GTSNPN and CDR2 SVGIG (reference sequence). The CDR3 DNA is TGTGCCTGGAGGCACCGCCCGGGGGAATCTTATAATTCACCCCTCCACTTT. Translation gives CAWRHRPGESYNSPLHF.

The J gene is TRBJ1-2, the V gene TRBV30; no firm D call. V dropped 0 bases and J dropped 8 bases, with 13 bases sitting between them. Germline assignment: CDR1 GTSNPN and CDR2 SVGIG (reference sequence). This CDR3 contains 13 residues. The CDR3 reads CAWSVLFGEGYTF. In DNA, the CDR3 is TGTGCCTGGAGTGTACTGTTCGGCGAGGGCTACACCTTC.

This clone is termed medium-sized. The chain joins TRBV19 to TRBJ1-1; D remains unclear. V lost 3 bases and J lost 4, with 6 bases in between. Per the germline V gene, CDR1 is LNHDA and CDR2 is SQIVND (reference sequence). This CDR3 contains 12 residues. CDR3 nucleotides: TGTGCCAGTAGTATTATAGGCACTGAAGCTTTCTTT. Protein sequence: CASSIIGTEAFF.